These T cell receptor beta chains were read from a single sample in a study of shared T cell receptors in the human thymus. Generated by immunoSEQ multiplex PCR, the TCRdb table keeps only in-frame clones and is missing some. In the table there are 700,000 or so clones, 80% to 90% of which are singletons. These records were also assigned to another study, of human thymus T cells.

Sequences were obtained from thymocytes. The source is a girl under two years old with a congenital heart defect. Both conserved end residues are part of each CDR3.

j_gene,v_gene,CDR3aa
TRBJ1-4,TRBV5-5,CASTQGWGWEKLFF
TRBJ1-6,TRBV27,CASSKLKSPQGVYNSPLHF
TRBJ2-3,TRBV6-5,CASSYVGGGLDTQYF
TRBJ2-3,TRBV7-9,CASSSSSTDTQYF
TRBJ2-1,TRBV6-5,CASSQSSGGAGEQFF
TRBJ1-2,TRBV28,CASTQGAGIEIKYGYTF
TRBJ1-1,TRBV9,CASSVSSQVGTEAFF
TRBJ1-2,TRBV4-1,CASSQGEQGADGGYTF
TRBJ2-2,TRBV27,CASKLATGHTGELFF
TRBJ1-5,TRBV5-1,CASSLGTRGDQPQHF
TRBJ2-5,TRBV6-5,CATRDRGRRETQYF
TRBJ1-6,TRBV14,CASSQSLSSGSSYNSPLHF
TRBJ1-1,TRBV5-1,CASSLETVGTEAFF
TRBJ1-2,TRBV11-2,CASGHPTRPYGYTF
TRBJ1-1,TRBV5-4,CASREDRGHREAFF
TRBJ2-1,TRBV5-5,CASSAPSGYYNEQFF
TRBJ2-3,TRBV7-8,CASSLELAWGRDTQYF
TRBJ2-1,TRBV4-3,CASSERGGNSYNEQFF
TRBJ2-7,TRBV7-9,CASIYDENRVHEQYF
TRBJ1-6,TRBV27,CASSNRSYNSPLHF
TRBJ1-1,TRBV6-6,CASSSATGHAFF
TRBJ1-6,TRBV6-5,CASSCTETDSPLHF
TRBJ2-7,TRBV2,CAGRDRGYEQYF
TRBJ2-4,TRBV11-3,CASSLGGAGLAKNIQYF
-,TRBV5-1,CASSSGSIRDGGYEQYF
TRBJ2-2,TRBV18,CASSPEIKSTPGTDHVVDGELFF
TRBJ2-5,TRBV5-1,CASSRTVETQYF
TRBJ1-3,TRBV5-1,CASSLANEGNTIYF
TRBJ1-5,TRBV10-3,CAISESSLVGSHSNQPQHF
TRBJ2-1,TRBV4-3,CASSHTRRSYNEQFF
TRBJ1-1,TRBV7-6,CASSSKTTSDTEAFF
TRBJ2-3,TRBV5-1,CASSLPGYTDTQYF
TRBJ1-5,TRBV28,CASSKTKDRKGQPQHF
TRBJ2-7,TRBV5-4,CASSPSGGQGYEQYF
TRBJ2-7,TRBV7-2,CASSLARWSPPTYEQYF
TRBJ1-1,TRBV11-2,CASRTILGNRGTNTEAFF
TRBJ1-2,TRBV7-2,CASSPGPQEPNYGYTF
TRBJ1-2,TRBV27,CASSPFTQGGRYTF
TRBJ2-3,TRBV7-9,CASSLGSADTQYF
TRBJ2-5,TRBV4-1,CASSQVRGGSETQYF
TRBJ1-6,TRBV6-5,CASSPLDRESSPLHF
TRBJ2-3,TRBV7-9,CASSLFGGTGGGTDTQYF
TRBJ2-7,TRBV21-1,CASSKAQQTYEQYF
TRBJ1-3,TRBV19,CASNTGPLAGNTIYF
TRBJ2-7,TRBV4-2,CASSQGLHYEQYF
TRBJ1-5,TRBV19,CASSIKTGHQPQHF
TRBJ2-3,TRBV9,CASSQKATTSSTDTQYF
TRBJ2-1,TRBV9,CASSVGLAGAPRVYNEQFF
TRBJ2-7,TRBV10-3,CAIGGVAYEQYF